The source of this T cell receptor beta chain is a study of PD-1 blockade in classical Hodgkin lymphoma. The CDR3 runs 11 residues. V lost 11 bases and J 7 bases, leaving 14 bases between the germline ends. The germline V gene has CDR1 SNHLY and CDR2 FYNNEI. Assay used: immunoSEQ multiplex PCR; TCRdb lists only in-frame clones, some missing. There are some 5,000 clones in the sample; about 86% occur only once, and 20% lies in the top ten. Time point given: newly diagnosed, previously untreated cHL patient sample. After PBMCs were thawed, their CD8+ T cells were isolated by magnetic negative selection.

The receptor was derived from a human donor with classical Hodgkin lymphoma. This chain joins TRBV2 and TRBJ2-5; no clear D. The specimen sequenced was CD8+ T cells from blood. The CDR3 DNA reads TGTGCCGGCCCCAGGTTTGGGACCCAGTACTTC. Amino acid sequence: CAGPRFGTQYF.